One and the same sample provided the 2 T cell receptor beta chains below, sequenced in a study of T cell clones after liver transplantation. The table came from immunoSEQ multiplex PCR; TCRdb's copy has only in-frame clones and leaves some out. The sample records 98,000 or so clones, more than 75% being singletons. The sample consisted of CD4+ T cells from blood, taken before liver transplant. The receptors originated from a human donor who received a liver transplant.

The CDR3 here is CASTEDRALTEAFF. The CDR3 bases are TGTGCCAGCACGGAGGACAGGGCCCTTACTGAAGCTTTCTTT. The chain is built from TRBV2 and TRBJ1-1; 8 bases match TRBD1. The V gene's germline CDR1 is SNHLY and CDR2 FYNNEI. The CDR3 loop spans 14 amino acids. V lost 7 bases and J lost 5; bases outside the gene matches: 9.

The chain uses TRBV5-1 and TRBJ2-7, with TRBD1 matching over 9 bases. Germline values: CDR1 SGHRS, CDR2 YFSETQ. This CDR3 region has 14 residues. V was clipped by 4 bases and J by 6 bases; unmatched bases: 8. The CDR3 here is CASSGGTGPLEQYF. For the CDR3, the DNA is TGCGCCAGCAGCGGCGGGACAGGGCCCCTCGAGCAGTACTTC.